This T cell receptor beta chain was sequenced during a study of shared clonotypes between healthy human individuals. The CDR3 is 14 residues long. Germline CDR1 SGHTA, CDR2 FQGNSA. Unmatched junction bases numbered 7, after V lost 5 bases and J lost 6 bases. Data came from immunoSEQ multiplex PCR; TCRdb stores just in-frame clones and leaves some out. The profile shows some 470,000 clones, roughly four fifths of them singletons. The receptor's source is a woman aged 35 to 49 in good health. Some clones in this sample may be carry-over from other donors' samples. Sequenced sample: PBMCs. The J gene is TRBJ1-2, the V gene TRBV7-2; 9 bases match TRBD1. This CDR3 reads CASSPGQGIDGYTF. CDR3 nucleotide sequence: TGTGCCAGCAGCCCCGGACAGGGGATCGATGGCTACACCTTC.